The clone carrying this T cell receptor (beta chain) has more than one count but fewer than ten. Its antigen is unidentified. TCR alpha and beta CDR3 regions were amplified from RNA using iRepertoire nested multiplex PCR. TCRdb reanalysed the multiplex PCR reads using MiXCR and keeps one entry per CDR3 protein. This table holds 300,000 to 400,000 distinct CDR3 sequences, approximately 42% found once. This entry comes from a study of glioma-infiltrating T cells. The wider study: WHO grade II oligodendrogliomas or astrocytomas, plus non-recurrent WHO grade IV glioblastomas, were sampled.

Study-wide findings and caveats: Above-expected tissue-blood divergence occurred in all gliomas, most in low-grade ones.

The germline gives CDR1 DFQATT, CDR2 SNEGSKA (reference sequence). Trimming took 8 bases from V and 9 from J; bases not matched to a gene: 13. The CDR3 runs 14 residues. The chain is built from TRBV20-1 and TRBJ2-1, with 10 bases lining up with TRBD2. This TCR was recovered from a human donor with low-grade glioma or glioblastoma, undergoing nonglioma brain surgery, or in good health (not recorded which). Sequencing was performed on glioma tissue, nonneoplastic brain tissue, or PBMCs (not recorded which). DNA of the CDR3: TGCAGTACGAAACTAGCGGGGCCCTGGAGTGAGCAGTTCTTC. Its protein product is CSTKLAGPWSEQFF.